The rows below give T cell receptor beta chains drawn from one sample of a study of human T cells and chemical hapten exposure. Using its own MiXCR run on the RACE reads, TCRdb lists one record per CDR3 protein. The sample holds just over 70,000 distinct CDR3 sequences, more than 9.5% seen once. Source: whole blood, taken in connection with sensitization to the hapten diphenylcyclopropenone (DPC). The receptors derive from a woman aged 45-59 years with alopecia areata. Some clones in this sample may be carry-over from other donors' samples. Each CDR3 is given with its conserved first and last residue. The D gene is left open where the match is weak. Only some rows state a clone size, as once, few, many or a class for expanded clones.

size: -; D: -; V: TRBV10-2; length: 12; J: TRBJ2-7; CDR3: CASSDEGYEQYF; DNA: TGCGCCAGCAGTGATGAGGGCTACGAGCAGTACTTC
size: many; D: -; V: TRBV3-1; length: 16; J: TRBJ2-6; CDR3: CASSHLQGSGANVLTF; DNA: TGTGCCAGCAGCCATTTACAGGGCTCTGGGGCCAACGTCCTGACTTTC
size: -; D: TRBD1; V: TRBV18; length: 14; J: TRBJ1-5; CDR3: CASSADRGNQPQHF; DNA: TGTGCCAGCTCAGCCGACAGGGGCAATCAGCCCCAGCATTTT
size: many; D: TRBD1; V: TRBV12-3/TRBV12-4; length: 14; J: TRBJ2-5; CDR3: CASSTDQGEETQYF; DNA: TGTGCCAGCAGCACCGACCAGGGGGAAGAGACCCAGTACTTC
size: -; D: -; V: TRBV27; length: 14; J: TRBJ1-1; CDR3: CASSLNREVTEAFF; DNA: TGTGCCAGCAGTCTGAACAGGGAGGTCACTGAAGCTTTCTTT
size: few; D: -; V: TRBV6-2/TRBV6-3; length: 16; J: TRBJ1-6; CDR3: CASSYQFFPGRSPLHF; DNA: TGTGCCAGCAGTTACCAATTCTTCCCCGGAAGGTCACCCCTCCACTTT
size: -; D: TRBD1; V: TRBV18; length: 15; J: TRBJ1-2; CDR3: CASSPSGTGGDGYTF; DNA: TGTGCCAGCTCACCTTCTGGGACAGGGGGAGATGGCTACACCTTC
size: few; D: -; V: TRBV25-1; length: 13; J: TRBJ1-5; CDR3: CASGYEGDQPQHF; DNA: TGTGCCAGCGGGTACGAGGGGGATCAGCCCCAGCATTTT
size: few; D: -; V: TRBV29-1; length: 11; J: TRBJ2-3; CDR3: CSLTSTDTQYF; DNA: TGCAGCCTCACTAGCACAGATACGCAGTATTTT
size: -; D: TRBD1; V: TRBV6-6; length: 18; J: TRBJ1-2; CDR3: CASRRGPWSRNANYGYTF; DNA: TGTGCCAGCCGCAGGGGGCCTTGGTCGAGGAACGCGAACTATGGCTACACCTTC
size: many; D: -; V: TRBV20-1; length: 11; J: TRBJ2-7; CDR3: CSARTITEQYF; DNA: TGCAGTGCCAGGACTATCACCGAGCAGTACTTC
size: few; D: TRBD2; V: TRBV18; length: 18; J: TRBJ2-5; CDR3: CASSPTGTSGSRLETQYF; DNA: TGTGCCAGCTCACCAACCGGGACTAGCGGGAGTCGGCTAGAGACCCAGTACTTC
size: many; D: -; V: TRBV14; length: 13; J: TRBJ1-1; CDR3: CASSIGQNTEAFF; DNA: TGTGCCAGCAGTATCGGACAGAACACTGAAGCTTTCTTT
size: -; D: -; V: TRBV5-6; length: 14; J: TRBJ1-1; CDR3: CASSRDSKSSQAFF; DNA: TGTGCCAGCAGTCGCGACAGTAAATCGTCCCAAGCTTTCTTT
size: many; D: -; V: TRBV4-3; length: 16; J: TRBJ2-1; CDR3: CASSQDYPWSYNEQFF; DNA: TGCGCCAGCAGCCAAGATTATCCCTGGAGCTACAATGAGCAGTTCTTC
size: few; D: -; V: TRBV11-3; length: 16; J: TRBJ2-7; CDR3: CASSPSWGNMSTEQYF; DNA: TGTGCCAGCAGCCCGTCCTGGGGGAATATGAGTACCGAGCAGTACTTC
size: -; D: -; V: TRBV29-1; length: 16; J: TRBJ2-5; CDR3: CSVEDFGDGAKETQYF; DNA: TGCAGCGTTGAAGATTTTGGGGACGGAGCAAAAGAGACCCAGTACTTC
size: -; D: TRBD1; V: TRBV19; length: 15; J: TRBJ1-6; CDR3: CASREGQGRNSPLHF; DNA: TGTGCCAGTAGGGAAGGACAGGGGAGAAATTCACCCCTCCACTTT
size: many; D: -; V: TRBV5-6; length: 15; J: TRBJ1-3; CDR3: CASSVRQISGNTIYF; DNA: TGTGCCAGCAGCGTTCGACAGATCTCTGGAAACACCATATATTTT
size: -; D: -; V: TRBV28; length: 13; J: TRBJ1-1; CDR3: CASRKGMNTEAFF; DNA: TGTGCCAGTCGCAAAGGGATGAACACTGAAGCTTTCTTT
size: few; D: TRBD1; V: TRBV7-9; length: 12; J: TRBJ2-7; CDR3: CASSLTGAEQYF; DNA: TGTGCCAGCAGCTTGACAGGGGCCGAGCAGTACTTC
size: many; D: -; V: TRBV2; length: 14; J: TRBJ1-5; CDR3: CASSEIGRNQPQHF; DNA: TGTGCCAGCAGTGAAATAGGCCGAAATCAGCCCCAGCATTTT
size: few; D: -; V: TRBV3-1; length: 15; J: TRBJ2-1; CDR3: CASSHRDTYYNEQFF; DNA: TGTGCCAGCAGCCACCGGGACACATACTACAATGAGCAGTTCTTC
size: few; D: TRBD2; V: TRBV20-1; length: 15; J: TRBJ2-3; CDR3: CSASVSSGSTDTQYF; DNA: TGCAGTGCTAGCGTGTCTAGCGGGAGTACAGATACGCAGTATTTT
size: few; D: TRBD1; V: TRBV12-3/TRBV12-4; length: 17; J: TRBJ2-6; CDR3: CASSLDRGRSGANVLTF; DNA: TGTGCCAGCAGCCTGGACAGGGGTCGGTCTGGGGCCAACGTCCTGACTTTC
size: -; D: -; V: TRBV7-2; length: 13; J: TRBJ1-2; CDR3: CASSLEAAYGYTF; DNA: TGTGCCAGCAGCTTAGAGGCAGCCTATGGCTACACCTTC
size: -; D: -; V: TRBV11-1; length: 14; J: TRBJ2-7; CDR3: CASSLGRGVYEQYF; DNA: TGTGCCAGCAGCTTAGGGCGGGGCGTCTACGAGCAGTACTTC
size: -; D: -; V: TRBV5-1; length: 15; J: TRBJ1-6; CDR3: CASSSRGVNNSPLHF; DNA: TGCGCCAGCAGCTCCAGGGGCGTCAATAATTCACCCCTCCACTTT
size: few; D: -; V: TRBV3-1; length: 18; J: TRBJ1-1; CDR3: CASSQDWGSGPMNTEAFF; DNA: TGTGCCAGCAGCCAAGACTGGGGGTCAGGGCCGATGAACACTGAAGCTTTCTTT
size: many; D: -; V: TRBV19; length: 15; J: TRBJ1-2; CDR3: CASSIMGDGVFGYTF; DNA: TGTGCCAGTAGTATAATGGGGGACGGAGTATTTGGCTACACCTTC
size: -; D: -; V: TRBV7-9; length: 16; J: TRBJ1-4; CDR3: CASSLNPLDSYEKLFF; DNA: TGTGCCAGCAGCCTCAACCCCCTAGATTCCTATGAAAAACTGTTTTTT
size: many; D: TRBD1; V: TRBV18; length: 16; J: TRBJ1-2; CDR3: CASSAGQGMGDYGYTF; DNA: TGTGCCAGCTCAGCCGGACAGGGAATGGGGGACTATGGCTACACCTTC
size: many; D: -; V: TRBV12-3/TRBV12-4; length: 14; J: TRBJ2-7; CDR3: CASSLGGRAYEQYF; DNA: TGTGCCAGCAGTTTAGGAGGCCGAGCCTACGAGCAGTACTTC
size: many; D: -; V: TRBV12-3/TRBV12-4; length: 14; J: TRBJ1-1; CDR3: CASSLLQGVTEAFF; DNA: TGTGCCAGCAGTTTGTTACAGGGAGTTACTGAAGCTTTCTTT
size: -; D: TRBD1; V: TRBV28; length: 16; J: TRBJ2-1; CDR3: CASSLPDRAGDKGRFF; DNA: TGTGCCAGCAGTTTACCCGACAGGGCCGGAGATAAGGGTCGGTTCTTC
size: many; D: -; V: TRBV6-4; length: 11; J: TRBJ1-2; CDR3: CATFGPGGYTF; DNA: TGTGCCACCTTCGGACCAGGAGGCTACACCTTC
size: few; D: -; V: TRBV28; length: 13; J: TRBJ1-1; CDR3: CAARTGGSTEAFF; DNA: TGTGCCGCAAGAACCGGCGGGTCCACTGAAGCTTTCTTT
size: few; D: TRBD1; V: TRBV10-2; length: 14; J: TRBJ2-5; CDR3: CASTGTGEQETQYF; DNA: TGCGCCAGCACAGGGACAGGGGAGCAAGAGACCCAGTACTTC
size: many; D: TRBD1; V: TRBV24-1; length: 13; J: TRBJ2-7; CDR3: CATSAQGDHEQYF; DNA: TGTGCCACCAGTGCACAGGGGGACCACGAGCAGTACTTC
size: few; D: -; V: TRBV25-1; length: 12; J: TRBJ2-7; CDR3: CASSPGIYEQYF; DNA: TGTGCCAGCAGTCCGGGCATCTACGAGCAGTACTTC